This section outlines one T cell receptor (beta chain) sequence together with its context. The sample comes from a study of blood T cell repertoires in COVID-19. Across the study: The cDNA or gDNA used as material had been derived from T cells, B-cell-depleted T cells, or PBMCs.

TCRdb keeps only in-frame clones here, not all; method: immunoSEQ multiplex PCR. The table records about 130,000 clones, 75% to 90% of them present only once. The CDR3 has 19 residues. Germline V gene lookup returns CDR1 SGHAT and CDR2 FQNNGV. V lost 1 base and J lost 1; bases outside the gene matches: 12. The rearrangement joins TRBV11-2 to TRBJ1-1; TRBD1 agrees at 10 bases. Sequencing input: peripheral blood. This clonotype originated in a man between 65 and 85 years old with acute or convalescent COVID-19. This chain's CDR3 is CASSLGRQGAGMRNTEAFF. CDR3 nucleotide sequence: TGTGCCAGCAGCTTAGGCAGACAGGGGGCGGGTATGAGGAACACTGAAGCTTTCTTT.